This is a list of T cell receptor beta chains from one sample in a study of T cells in Graves' hyperthyroidism and ophthalmopathy. TCRdb re-analysed the multiplex PCR reads in MiXCR, keeping a single row per CDR3 protein. Found here are about 840,000 distinct CDR3 sequences, 38% of them singletons; the top ten hold approximately 10%. The sample consisted of blood. The source is a man aged 18 to 30 with Graves' hyperthyroidism. Both conserved end residues are part of each CDR3. The D gene is left open where the match is weak. Only some rows state a clone size, as once, few, many or a class for expanded clones.

CDR3 protein	CDR3 DNA	D gene	V gene	CDR3 length	clone size	J gene
CASSHRGRVYEQYF	TGTGCCAGCAGCCACCGGGGGAGAGTCTACGAGCAGTACTTC	.	TRBV10-3	14	few	TRBJ2-7
CASSFNPPGEQYF	TGTGCCAGCAGCTTTAACCCCCCAGGAGAGCAGTACTTC	.	TRBV7-3	13	many	TRBJ2-7
CASSFTLSSGNTIYF	TGTGCCAGCAGCTTTACACTCAGCTCTGGAAACACCATATATTTT	.	TRBV7-2	15	many	TRBJ1-3
CASSFPRVGDTGELFF	TGTGCCAGCAGCTTCCCTCGAGTAGGGGACACCGGGGAGCTGTTTTTT	.	TRBV7-2	16	.	TRBJ2-2
CASSLHLTGEQYF	TGTGCCAGCAGCTTACACTTAACGGGCGAGCAGTACTTC	.	TRBV7-6	13	.	TRBJ2-7
CASSYSIRVNQPQHF	TGTGCCAGCAGTTACTCGATTAGGGTCAATCAGCCCCAGCATTTT	.	TRBV6-5	15	.	TRBJ1-5
CAISEPTVPEGYTF	TGTGCCATCAGTGAGCCGACGGTCCCCGAGGGCTACACCTTC	.	TRBV10-3	14	many	TRBJ1-2
CSARDWGQGRDEQYF	TGCAGTGCTAGAGATTGGGGGCAGGGTCGTGACGAGCAGTACTTC	.	TRBV20-1	15	few	TRBJ2-7
CASSDGAEETQYF	TGTGCCAGCAGCGACGGGGCGGAGGAGACCCAGTACTTC	.	TRBV7-9	13	.	TRBJ2-5
CSASLTAGATEAFF	TGCAGTGCTAGTTTGACCGCCGGAGCGACTGAAGCTTTCTTT	.	TRBV20-1	14	many	TRBJ1-1
CASSPGPTTNEKLFF	TGTGCCAGCAGCCCCGGCCCGACGACTAATGAAAAACTGTTTTTT	.	TRBV9	15	many	TRBJ1-4
CASSPPGRAVSYEQYF	TGTGCCAGCAGCCCCCCTGGCAGGGCGGTGTCCTACGAGCAGTACTTC	.	TRBV7-9	16	.	TRBJ2-7
CSALRDRVHEQYF	TGCAGTGCTCTCCGGGACAGGGTCCACGAGCAGTACTTC	TRBD1	TRBV20-1	13	.	TRBJ2-7
CSVRQGPNTGELFF	TGCAGCGTTAGACAGGGGCCGAACACCGGGGAGCTGTTTTTT	TRBD1	TRBV29-1	14	.	TRBJ2-2
CASSWKGERRQYF	TGTGCCAGCAGCTGGAAGGGGGAACGGAGGCAGTACTTC	.	TRBV7-2	13	.	TRBJ2-7
CASSSGTSGSNEQFF	TGTGCCAGCAGCAGCGGGACTAGCGGGAGCAATGAGCAGTTCTTC	TRBD2	TRBV6-5	15	.	TRBJ2-1
CSVEKAGGATGELFF	TGCAGCGTTGAAAAGGCAGGGGGCGCAACCGGGGAGCTGTTTTTT	TRBD1	TRBV29-1	15	many	TRBJ2-2
CASSLQGEGTDTQYF	TGCGCCAGCAGCCTACAGGGAGAGGGAACAGATACGCAGTATTTT	.	TRBV4-1	15	.	TRBJ2-3
CASSVEGIDGSYEQYF	TGTGCCAGCAGCGTAGAGGGGATCGATGGCTCCTACGAGCAGTACTTC	.	TRBV9	16	once	TRBJ2-7
CSVESQREETQYF	TGCAGCGTTGAAAGCCAGCGGGAAGAGACCCAGTACTTC	.	TRBV29-1	13	many	TRBJ2-5
CSARLAGVNTQYF	TGCAGTGCTAGACTAGCGGGAGTCAATACGCAGTATTTT	TRBD2	TRBV20-1	13	many	TRBJ2-3
CASSAGVRGNSPLHF	TGTGCCAGCAGTGCAGGCGTTCGAGGGAATTCACCCCTCCACTTT	.	TRBV12-3/TRBV12-4	15	many	TRBJ1-6
CAISPGGLAEHF	TGTGCCATCAGTCCCGGGGGTTTGGCCGAGCATTTT	.	TRBV10-3	12	.	TRBJ1-5
CASSYAERGPEEQYF	TGTGCCAGCAGTTACGCTGAGCGGGGGCCGGAGGAGCAGTACTTC	TRBD2	TRBV9	15	.	TRBJ2-7
CASTPRGTEEDPLHF	TGTGCCAGTACCCCAAGGGGGACAGAGGAAGATCCCCTCCACTTT	TRBD1	TRBV19	15	many	TRBJ1-6
CSAREDREQYF	TGCAGTGCTAGGGAGGACAGAGAGCAGTACTTC	.	TRBV20-1	11	many	TRBJ2-7
CAIRGESLFEAFF	TGTGCCATCAGGGGAGAGAGTCTCTTTGAAGCTTTCTTT	.	TRBV10-3	13	many	TRBJ1-1
CASSLNGVSEQYF	TGTGCCAGCAGCTTAAATGGGGTCTCCGAGCAGTACTTC	.	TRBV7-3	13	.	TRBJ2-7
CATSMDLQGANVLTF	TGTGCCACCAGCATGGACCTCCAAGGGGCCAACGTCCTGACTTTC	.	TRBV15	15	many	TRBJ2-6
CSVGGFLTSGSSEQYF	TGCAGCGTTGGTGGGTTCCTGACTAGCGGGAGTTCCGAGCAGTACTTC	TRBD2	TRBV29-1	16	many	TRBJ2-7
CAFGTENTEAFF	TGTGCCTTCGGGACGGAGAACACTGAAGCTTTCTTT	.	TRBV25-1	12	.	TRBJ1-1
CASSFGQGSNEQYF	TGCGCCAGCAGCTTCGGACAGGGTAGCAACGAGCAGTACTTC	TRBD1	TRBV5-1	14	.	TRBJ2-7
CSASGTDPGEQYF	TGCAGTGCTAGCGGGACGGACCCCGGCGAGCAGTACTTC	.	TRBV20-1	13	.	TRBJ2-7
CASSQDTRNSPLHF	TGTGCCAGCAGCCAAGACACCCGTAATTCACCCCTCCACTTT	.	TRBV7-9	14	few	TRBJ1-6
CASRLTPSGDTQYF	TGTGCCAGCAGGCTGACTCCCTCGGGGGATACGCAGTATTTT	.	TRBV2	14	.	TRBJ2-3
CASSLEFMPGNTIYF	TGTGCCAGCAGCTTAGAATTCATGCCTGGAAACACCATATATTTT	.	TRBV7-9	15	.	TRBJ1-3
CASATGVQPQHF	TGTGCCAGCGCTACAGGGGTTCAGCCCCAGCATTTT	TRBD1	TRBV6-5	12	.	TRBJ1-5
CSVVRSLNEQFF	TGCAGCGTTGTACGGAGTCTCAATGAGCAGTTCTTC	.	TRBV29-1	12	.	TRBJ2-1